These 24 T cell receptor beta chains came from one sample sequenced in a study of CD8 T cells in Susac syndrome. RNA in amounts of roughly 0.5 to 1 ug was reverse transcribed with random hexamers. MiXCR, applied by TCRdb to the immunoSEQ multiplex PCR reads, yields one record per CDR3 protein. This sample has 65,000 to 85,000 distinct CDR3 sequences; 90% to 95% occur once, and the top ten carry 0.35% to 0.5%. The sequenced sample consisted of CD8+ T cells from PBMCs. The receptors come from a human donor with Susac syndrome.

The chain combines TRBV30 with TRBJ1-4; D might be TRBD1 (5 bases). Germline CDR1 is GTSNPN and CDR2 is SVGIG (reference sequence). The CDR3 sequence is 16 residues long. Trimming removed 0 bases at V and 7 bases at J, with 18 bases between. In DNA, the CDR3 is TGTGCCTGGAGTGTACTGCCTCAAAGGGGTTTTGAAAAACTGTTTTTT. Its translation is CAWSVLPQRGFEKLFF.

The rearrangement uses TRBV30 and TRBJ2-1, with unresolved D. Trimming cost V 1 base and J 5 bases, with 6 bases left between them. The CDR3 spans 12 residues. The germline gives CDR1 GTSNPN, CDR2 SVGIG (reference sequence). The CDR3 DNA follows: TGTGCCTGGAGTGAAGGAGACAATGAGCAGTTCTTC. It encodes CAWSEGDNEQFF.

This rearrangement joins TRBV3-1 to TRBJ1-6, with D perhaps matching TRBD1 (6 bases). Germline CDR1 and CDR2: LGHDT and YNNKEL (reference sequence). The CDR3 is 15 residues long. Trimming shortened V by 5 bases and J by 6 bases, and 14 bases separated the two germline ends. The CDR3 is CASSFSRTVNSPLHF. CDR3 nucleotides: TGTGCCAGCAGCTTTTCCAGGACAGTTAATTCACCCCTCCACTTT.

CDR3 amino acids: CASSRGYEAFF. In nucleotides, the CDR3 is TGTGCCAGCAGTAGAGGATACGAAGCTTTCTTT. J is TRBJ1-1 and V is TRBV12-3 or TRBV12-4; D unclear. V was clipped by 5 bases and J by 8 bases, with 9 bases between them. The CDR3 totals 11 residues.

This clonotype appeared a few times. The genes are TRBV20-1 and TRBJ1-4, with TRBD1 as a possible D gene (6 bases). In germline, CDR1 is DFQATT, CDR2 SNEGSKA (reference sequence). The CDR3 is made up of 14 amino acids. The V gene lost 3 bases and the J gene lost 1 base, with 9 bases spanning the gap. The CDR3 protein is CSARDRITNEKLFF. The CDR3 nucleotides read TGCAGTGCTAGGGACAGAATAACTAATGAAAAACTGTTTTTT.

This chain uses TRBV18 with TRBJ1-1, with a tentative D call TRBD1 (5 bases). The germline V gene encodes CDR1 KGHSH and CDR2 LQKENI. Trimming removed 3 bases from V and 3 bases from J, with 8 bases in between. The CDR3 is 13 amino acids. CDR3 region: CASSPGADTEAFF. The CDR3 DNA sequence: TGTGCCAGCTCACCCGGGGCGGACACTGAAGCTTTCTTT.

The chain has TRBV19 and TRBJ1-1; 9 bases fit TRBD1. Trimming removed 5 bases from V and 2 bases from J; junction bases left unmatched: 9. CDR1 LNHDA and CDR2 SQIVND come from the germline V gene (reference sequence). The CDR3 runs 16 residues. The CDR3: CASSSGLTGGNTEAFF. CDR3 coding DNA: TGTGCCAGTAGTTCGGGGTTGACAGGGGGTAACACTGAAGCTTTCTTT.

This rearrangement joins TRBV20-1 to TRBJ2-7; TRBD2 is a possible D gene (6 bases). The germline gives CDR1 DFQATT, CDR2 SNEGSKA (reference sequence). V gave up 6 bases and J gave up 0 bases, with 18 bases separating them. The CDR3 is made up of 15 amino acids. The CDR3 protein is CSAVTSSASSYEQYF. CDR3 coding DNA: TGCAGTGCAGTAACTAGCTCAGCCAGCTCCTACGAGCAGTACTTC.

This chain uses TRBV20-1 with TRBJ2-3, with 11 positions matching TRBD2. With 4 bases clipped from V and 4 bases from J, the junction kept 4 bases outside the gene matches. The CDR3 contains 14 residues. Germline lookup yields CDR1 DFQATT and CDR2 SNEGSKA (reference sequence). CDR3: CSAKLAGVPDTQYF. CDR3 DNA: TGCAGTGCTAAACTAGCGGGAGTCCCAGATACGCAGTATTTT.

The chain uses TRBV2 and TRBJ1-5; 10 nucleotides align to TRBD1. This CDR3 has 15 amino acids. Germline V CDR1 and CDR2: SNHLY, FYNNEI. Germline trimming cut 3 bases from V and 7 bases from J; bases unmatched to any gene: 6. Here the CDR3 DNA reads TGTGCCAGCAGTGAGGGGGGACAGGGGCTACAGCCCCAGCATTTT. Its translation is CASSEGGQGLQPQHF.

V gene TRBV18 combines with J gene TRBJ1-1; D is possibly TRBD1 (5 bases). The germline V and J ends were trimmed by 2 bases and 5 bases, with 12 bases remaining between them. The germline V gene has CDR1 KGHSH and CDR2 LQKENI. The CDR3 is made up of 14 amino acids. The CDR3 is CASSPGREGTEAFF. In nucleotides, the CDR3 is TGTGCCAGCTCACCAGGCAGGGAGGGAACTGAAGCTTTCTTT.

The rearrangement links TRBV7-9 to TRBJ1-2, with TRBD1 matching over 7 bases. Germline V lookup: CDR1 SEHNR, CDR2 FQNEAQ (reference sequence). The CDR3 loop spans 16 amino acids. The V segment lost 5 bases and the J segment 7 bases; nucleotides outside the gene matches: 16. CDR3 loop: CASSPGQRLWGGGYTF. CDR3 DNA sequence: TGTGCCAGCAGCCCGGGACAGAGATTGTGGGGCGGTGGCTACACCTTC.

V is TRBV9 and J is TRBJ1-1, with D unclear. Trimming stripped 3 bases from V and 1 base from J, with 10 bases between. The CDR3 contains 14 residues. In germline, CDR1 is SGDLS, CDR2 YYNGEE. CDR3 DNA: TGTGCCAGCAGCGCTCCGGGCTGGAACACTGAAGCTTTCTTT. Translation: CASSAPGWNTEAFF.

V is TRBV7-9 and J is TRBJ1-1; D is undetermined. The V end lost 0 bases, the J end lost 7 bases, and 18 bases lay between the germline ends. Germline loops: CDR1 SEHNR, CDR2 FQNEAQ (reference sequence). This CDR3 region has 16 residues. Written as DNA, the CDR3 is TGTGCCAGCAGCTTAGCGGGTCTCAGACGGATAGATGAAGCTTTCTTT. This gives the protein CASSLAGLRRIDEAFF.

The genes are TRBV3-1 and TRBJ2-3; 13 nucleotides agree with TRBD2. CDR3 length: 18 residues. V lost 3 bases and J lost 1; bases outside the gene matches: 7. Germline V gene data show CDR1 as LGHDT and CDR2 as YNNKEL (reference sequence). CDR3 sequence (DNA): TGTGCCAGCAGCCACACTAGCGGGAGGGCCCTAGGCACAGATACGCAGTATTTT. It codes for CASSHTSGRALGTDTQYF.

The J gene is TRBJ1-2, the V gene TRBV7-9; D is perhaps TRBD1 (5 bases). V dropped 7 bases and J dropped 5 bases, with 11 bases sitting between them. This CDR3 has 12 residues. Germline V gene data show CDR1 as SEHNR and CDR2 as FQNEAQ (reference sequence). The CDR3 spells CASTLGGYGYTF. CDR3 bases: TGTGCCAGCACCCTTGGGGGATATGGCTACACCTTC.

This CDR3 is CASKSGRASNEQFF. CDR3 coding DNA: TGTGCCAGCAAGAGCGGGAGGGCCTCGAATGAGCAGTTCTTC. The chain employs TRBV2 and TRBJ2-1, with 10 bases matching TRBD2. After removal of 7 bases from V and 7 bases from J, the junction contained 7 bases not matched to a gene. The germline V gene has CDR1 SNHLY and CDR2 FYNNEI. There are 14 residues in the CDR3.

The chain combines TRBV10-3 with TRBJ1-2; 7 positions agree with TRBD1. This CDR3 contains 14 residues. V lost 7 bases, J lost 5 bases, and 10 bases stayed unmatched. Germline CDR1 is ENHRY and CDR2 is SYGVKD. CDR3 in amino acids: CAIKGAQEGYGYTF. The CDR3 bases are TGTGCCATCAAGGGGGCACAGGAGGGTTATGGCTACACCTTC.

V and J are TRBV23-1 and TRBJ1-2; the D gene is possibly TRBD1 (5 bases). TRBV23-1 is designated an ORF whose function remains uncertain. Trimming removed 8 bases from V and 5 bases from J, with 18 bases in between. The CDR3 has 14 amino acids. The CDR3 DNA follows: TGCGCCAGCCCCGCCGGGACGGATCTTTATGGCTACACCTTC. This sequence encodes CASPAGTDLYGYTF.

This chain connects TRBV7-2 to TRBJ2-7; D is uncertain. Trimming removed 7 bases at V and 2 bases at J, with 12 bases between. The germline V gene encodes CDR1 SGHTA and CDR2 FQGNSA. The CDR3 is made up of 13 amino acids. CDR3 region: CASTQAGAYEQYF. For the CDR3, the DNA is TGTGCCAGCACCCAGGCTGGGGCCTACGAGCAGTACTTC.

This chain links TRBV7-9 with TRBJ2-1; 12 positions agree with TRBD2. Germline assignment: CDR1 SEHNR and CDR2 FQNEAQ (reference sequence). V dropped 5 bases and J dropped 8; count of bases not matched to a gene: 13. CDR3 length: 17 residues. The CDR3 region has the DNA TGTGCCAGCAGCCTCCCAGGACTAGCGGGGACCCCGCATGAGCAGTTCTTC. Encoded protein: CASSLPGLAGTPHEQFF.

The chain joins TRBV11-2 to TRBJ1-1; D gene uncertain. Trimming shortened V by 3 bases and J by 2 bases, and 4 bases separated the two germline ends. Germline CDR1 SGHAT, CDR2 FQNNGV. The length of the CDR3 is 12 residues. In DNA form, the CDR3 reads TGTGCCAGCAGCTTCCTTAACACTGAAGCTTTCTTT. Residues: CASSFLNTEAFF.

The V call is TRBV18, the J call TRBJ1-1, with 8 positions matching TRBD1. The CDR3 has 16 residues. Per the germline V gene, CDR1 is KGHSH and CDR2 is LQKENI. Trimming removed 3 bases from V and 5 bases from J; junction bases left unmatched: 11. CDR3 nucleotides: TGTGCCAGCTCACCTACCGGACAGGGAATGGAAACTGAAGCTTTCTTT. Translation: CASSPTGQGMETEAFF.

V gene TRBV5-1 combines with J gene TRBJ2-3; 7 bases map to TRBD1. CDR3 length equals 16 residues. Trimming at V came to 0 bases and at J to 2 bases, leaving 6 bases not matched to a gene. In germline, CDR1 is SGHRS, CDR2 YFSETQ. This CDR3 is CASSLERGQSTDTQYF. CDR3 nucleotide sequence: TGCGCCAGCAGCTTGGAGAGGGGACAGTCCACAGATACGCAGTATTTT.